This T cell receptor beta chain is drawn from a study of blood T cell repertoires in COVID-19 (dated by TCRdb to 2018 to 2021). General notes on the study: Samples covering the acute and convalescent phases of COVID-19 were provided by collaborators in the United States, Italy and Spain. The material from the prospective study consisted of cDNA or gDNA derived from T cells, B-cell-depleted T cells, or PBMCs. The dataset comprised deeply sampled blood TCRbeta repertoires from subjects exposed to, actively infected with, or recovered from COVID-19. A freely available public database, intended as a resource for researchers studying the immune response to SARS-CoV-2, is where the repertoires were released. Samples were obtained from the ongoing ImmuneRACE study (first 160 participants) and from 1,200 or so subjects provided by 6 global collaborators. The sample metadata nearly always contained a de-identified subject ID, COVID-19 status, age in years and sex. Where available, HLA class I and class II types were obtained from metadata supplied by the sample provider rather than from assay-based typing. The paper as a whole reports these results and caveats: How much clinical and demographic metadata was included differed by source and by participant, and the metadata was provided uncurated.

Including the terminal cysteine and phenylalanine, the CDR3 comprises 15 residues. CDR3 DNA only is kept here, 45 bases in frame from base 1. Based on the germline V gene, the CDR1 and CDR2 sequences are SGHTA and FQGTGA. The trim is 2 bases for V and 8 bases for J, with a gap of 17 bases between the germline ends. Samples from volunteer blood donors who had recovered from COVID-19 were contributed by a second Seattle source. Whole blood was collected in K2EDTA tubes by collaborating institutions according to the institutions' own protocols. Collaborator samples were shipped for TCRbeta analysis as frozen whole blood, isolated PBMCs, or DNA extracted from either sample type. TCRbeta CDR3 regions were amplified from genomic DNA using the immunoSEQ Assay, a bias-controlled multiplex PCR. For the original study's pipeline: Within the assay, amplification of reference gene primers was used to estimate how many nucleated cells each sample contained. To quantify the absolute abundance of each unique TCRbeta CDR3 rearrangement, sequence reads were collapsed and filtered. For each sample, productive Simpson clonality was calculated as the square root of Simpson's diversity index across productive rearrangements. In its TCRdb copy, this immuneACCESS table keeps in-frame sequences only and misses some clones. Where compared with another copy, unresolved V genes explain less than half of these, and the others have no known cause. V, J and clone size are those of that table, while D and trimming were read from the DNA. This sample has about 96,000 clones in its table, and about three quarters of those were observed once. The ten largest clones represent around 9% of the sample.

With regard to this clone: Its antigen remains unidentified. Per-base qualities were not stored, and no clone one base away is much larger.

In this chain, TRBV7-3 is recombined with TRBJ2-3, with a tentative D gene TRBD2 over 6 matching bases. This TCR came from a man in his fifties who had recovered from COVID-19. Sequencing used peripheral blood. The bases are TGTGCCAGCAGCTTAGCGGGCGGGGATAGAGGTACGCAGTATTTT. This is translated as CASSLAGGDRGTQYF.